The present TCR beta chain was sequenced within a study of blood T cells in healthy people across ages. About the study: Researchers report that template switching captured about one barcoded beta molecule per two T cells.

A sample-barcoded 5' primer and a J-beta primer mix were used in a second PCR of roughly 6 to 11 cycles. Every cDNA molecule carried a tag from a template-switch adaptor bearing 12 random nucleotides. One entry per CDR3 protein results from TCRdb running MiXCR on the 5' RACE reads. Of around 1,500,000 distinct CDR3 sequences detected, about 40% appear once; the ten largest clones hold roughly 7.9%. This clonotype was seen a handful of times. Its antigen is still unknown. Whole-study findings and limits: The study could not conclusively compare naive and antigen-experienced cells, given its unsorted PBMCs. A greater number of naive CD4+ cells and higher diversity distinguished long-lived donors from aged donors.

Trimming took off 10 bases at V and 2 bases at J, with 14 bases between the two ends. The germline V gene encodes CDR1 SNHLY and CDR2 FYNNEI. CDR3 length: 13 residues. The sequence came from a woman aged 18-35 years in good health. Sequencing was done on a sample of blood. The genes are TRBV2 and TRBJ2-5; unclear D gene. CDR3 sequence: CATEGRKQETQYF. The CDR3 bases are TGTGCCACCGAAGGCAGAAAGCAAGAGACCCAGTACTTC.